One sample yielded the 24 T cell receptor beta chains listed below, sequenced in a study of vaccination effects on CD4 cells after COVID-19. Peptide-pool stimulation followed by sequencing identified expanded antigen-specific CD4+ clonotypes in the ViraFEST assay. Researchers isolated CD4+ T cells once roughly nine days of culture had elapsed. Vaccine recipients had no previous SARS-CoV-2 infection; their nucleocapsid antibodies were negative. Their antigen targets remain unknown. The protocol was immunoSEQ multiplex PCR, while the TCRdb copy is restricted to in-frame clones and leaves out a portion. The sample comprises just under 45,000 clones, around three quarters of which are singletons, and less than 14% rests with the top ten. The sequenced sample was CD4+ T cells from PBMCs cultured with SARS-CoV-2 spike peptides, obtained before COVID-19 vaccination. The receptors here all came from a human donor who received a COVID-19 vaccine.

This rearrangement joins TRBV19 to TRBJ1-1; D possibly corresponds to TRBD1 (6 bases). Germline CDR1 LNHDA, CDR2 SQIVND (reference sequence). The V end was cut by 3 bases, the J end by 3 bases, with 8 bases between. The CDR3 length is 13 residues. The CDR3 DNA follows: TGTGCCAGTAGTATTAAGGGGGACACTGAAGCTTTCTTT. It codes for CASSIKGDTEAFF.

The chain has TRBV9 and TRBJ1-2; D may be TRBD1 (5 bases). Germline values: CDR1 SGDLS, CDR2 YYNGEE. V was clipped by 5 bases and J by 5 bases, with 13 bases between them. The CDR3 runs 13 residues. DNA of the CDR3: TGTGCCAGCAGTCTGGGGGAGGGGTATGGCTACACCTTC. Translation gives CASSLGEGYGYTF.

The CDR3 protein is CASSSAGGGRAETQYF. CDR3 coding DNA: TGCGCCAGCAGCTCGGCTGGCGGGGGGCGAGCAGAGACCCAGTACTTC. The chain combines TRBV5-1 with TRBJ2-5, with 8 bases lining up with TRBD2. Germline loops: CDR1 SGHRS, CDR2 YFSETQ. The CDR3 runs to 16 residues. The J segment lost 4 bases and the V segment lost 3 bases, leaving 11 bases of the junction unmatched.

V and J are TRBV4-1 and TRBJ1-6; a possible D gene is TRBD1 (5 bases). The germline V gene has CDR1 MGHRA and CDR2 YSYEKL. The CDR3 is 17 amino acids. Trimming removed 4 bases at V and 4 bases at J, with 17 bases between. CDR3 sequence reads: CASSLLEGRTYNSPLHF. Here the CDR3 DNA reads TGCGCCAGCAGCCTCTTAGAGGGACGGACTTATAATTCACCCCTCCACTTT.

The CDR3 sequence: CASSEVGEAFF. In DNA form, the CDR3 reads TGTGCCAGCAGTGAAGTAGGGGAAGCTTTCTTT. The chain recombines TRBV6-1 with TRBJ1-1; D gene uncertain. Trimming pared 1 base from V and 8 bases from J, leaving 5 bases between. CDR1 and CDR2 from the germline V gene are MNHNS and SASEGT. The CDR3 contains 11 residues.

The chain combines TRBV19 with TRBJ2-2; 7 nucleotides align to TRBD1. The CDR3 sequence is 15 residues long. The junction had 6 bases not matched to a gene; V was cut back by 4 bases and J by 4 bases. Germline V gene lookup returns CDR1 LNHDA and CDR2 SQIVND (reference sequence). The CDR3 loop reads CASSSWTGGTGELFF. For the CDR3, the DNA is TGTGCCAGTAGTAGTTGGACAGGAGGCACCGGGGAGCTGTTTTTT. Combining the CDR3 with reference TRBV19 and TRBJ2-2 gives the whole variable domain DGGITQSPKYLFRKEGQNVTLSCEQNLNHDAMYWYRQDPGQGLRLIYYSQIVNDFQKGDIAEGYSVSREKKESFPLTVTSAQKNPTAFYLCASSSWTGGTGELFFGEGSRLTVL.

The chain uses TRBV5-5 and TRBJ1-2; D not certain. V lost 2 bases, J lost 4 bases, and 6 bases lay in between. There are 12 residues in the CDR3. Germline V gene data show CDR1 as SGHKS and CDR2 as YYEKEE (reference sequence). The CDR3 here is CASSFTSYGYTF. CDR3 sequence (DNA): TGTGCCAGCAGCTTTACGTCCTATGGCTACACCTTC.

The chain couples TRBV20-1 to TRBJ1-1; possibly TRBD1 for D (5 bases). Trimming cost V 3 bases and J 4 bases, with 12 bases left between them. Per the germline V gene, CDR1 is DFQATT and CDR2 is SNEGSKA (reference sequence). CDR3 length: 13 residues. The CDR3 bases are TGCAGTGCTAGTGGGGCCTTGGTCACTGAAGCTTTCTTT. It specifies CSASGALVTEAFF.

This chain joins TRBV5-1 and TRBJ2-7, with 8 bases aligning to TRBD2. The CDR3 is 15 amino acids. CDR1 is SGHRS, CDR2 YFSETQ, per germline. J gave up 5 bases and V 1 base, and 8 bases lay outside the gene matches. Here the CDR3 reads CASSLRGGGEDEQYV. The CDR3, as DNA: TGCGCCAGCAGCTTGCGGGGGGGCGGTGAGGACGAGCAGTACGTC.

This clone was observed a handful of times. The chain combines TRBV7-8 with TRBJ2-2; D might be TRBD1 (6 bases). CDR3 length: 14 residues. Germline CDR1 reads SGHVS; CDR2 reads FQNEAQ. Deletions cut 5 bases from V and 6 bases from J, with 13 bases between. CDR3 in DNA: TGTGCCAGCAGCCAATTACAGGGCGCCGGGGAGCTGTTTTTT. Translation gives CASSQLQGAGELFF.

The chain combines TRBV5-1 with TRBJ2-5, with D possibly matching TRBD1 (6 bases). The length of the CDR3 is 13 residues. The germline CDR1 and CDR2 sequences are SGHRS and YFSETQ. Trimming removed 2 bases at V and 4 bases at J, with 9 bases between. In DNA form, the CDR3 reads TGCGCCAGCAGCTTACAGGGCACAGAGACCCAGTACTTC. The encoded protein is CASSLQGTETQYF.

This clone was found a few times. The chain employs TRBV5-5 and TRBJ1-6, with D tentatively TRBD1 (6 bases). Trimming shortened V by 2 bases and J by 8 bases, and 17 bases separated the two germline ends. The CDR3 sequence is 16 residues long. CDR1 and CDR2 from the germline V gene are SGHKS and YYEKEE (reference sequence). In nucleotides, the CDR3 is TGTGCCAGCAGCTTCACTCCAACAGGGTCCGATTCACCCCTCCACTTT. It is translated as CASSFTPTGSDSPLHF.

V is TRBV28 and J is TRBJ1-2, with D unclear. Per the germline V gene, CDR1 is MDHEN and CDR2 is SYDVKM. Trimming cost V 3 bases and J 5 bases, with 10 bases left between them. The length of the CDR3 is 13 residues. CDR3 sequence (DNA): TGTGCCAGCAGTTTGAGAGCGACTTATGGCTACACCTTC. As protein: CASSLRATYGYTF.

The chain is built from TRBV11-2 and TRBJ2-3; D possibly matches TRBD1 or TRBD2 (5 bases each). The germline V and J ends were trimmed by 5 bases and 2 bases, with 14 bases remaining between them. Germline lookup yields CDR1 SGHAT and CDR2 FQNNGV. This CDR3 region has 15 residues. The CDR3 sequence is CASSPPGPYTDTQYF. The CDR3 bases are TGTGCCAGCAGCCCACCGGGACCTTACACAGATACGCAGTATTTT.

The rearrangement joins TRBV24-1 to TRBJ1-4; D might be TRBD1 (6 bases). This CDR3 spans 16 amino acids. Deletions cut 5 bases from V and 8 bases from J, with 20 bases between. Germline V gene data show CDR1 as KGHDR and CDR2 as SFDVKD. CDR3 nucleotides: TGTGCCACCAGTGCCGGATCTACAGGGTTAGTCGAAAAACTGTTTTTT. As protein: CATSAGSTGLVEKLFF.

As DNA, the CDR3 is TGTGCCAGCAGCCTCAGAGCGGAGCGGGGGGCGGTCGATGAGCAGTTCTTC. It codes for CASSLRAERGAVDEQFF. This chain joins TRBV9 and TRBJ2-1; 9 positions match TRBD2. The germline V gene has CDR1 SGDLS and CDR2 YYNGEE. CDR3 length: 17 amino acids. The J segment lost 8 bases and the V segment lost 4 bases, leaving 16 bases of the junction unmatched.

This clone appeared a few times. The rearrangement joins TRBV3-1 (or the pseudogene TRBV3-2) to TRBJ2-3; TRBD2 matches at 12 bases. Trimming at V came to 4 bases and at J to 8 bases, leaving 4 bases not matched to a gene. The CDR3 is 14 residues long. Germline CDR1 is LGHDT and CDR2 is YNNKEL (reference sequence). The CDR3 region is CASSPSGGAGTQYF. The CDR3, as DNA: TGTGCCAGCAGCCCTAGCGGGGGGGCGGGTACGCAGTATTTT.

This chain's CDR3 is CASSLYLYGYTF. The CDR3 bases are TGTGCCAGCAGTTTATACCTCTATGGCTACACCTTC. The chain carries TRBV12-3 or TRBV12-4 and TRBJ1-2; no clear D. This CDR3 region has 12 residues. V was cut by 2 bases and J by 4 bases, with 5 bases left in between.

This clone was found once. This rearrangement joins TRBV18 to TRBJ1-6, with 7 bases fitting TRBD1. Germline V gives CDR1 KGHSH, CDR2 LQKENI. Trimming took 3 bases from V and 7 from J; bases not matched to a gene: 6. The CDR3 has 15 amino acids. The CDR3 reads CASSPVGTVNSPLHF. The CDR3 nucleotides are TGTGCCAGCTCACCGGTGGGGACAGTAAATTCACCCCTCCACTTT. The entire variable domain, with the rest obtained from reference TRBV18 and TRBJ1-6, is as follows: NAGVMQNPRHLVRRRGQEARLRCSPMKGHSHVYWYRQLPEEGLKFMVYLQKENIIDESGMPKERFSAEFPKEGPSILRIQQVVRGDSAAYFCASSPVGTVNSPLHFGNGTRLTVT.

The chain employs TRBV7-3 and TRBJ2-3; D gene unclear. Trimming pared 2 bases from V and 6 bases from J, leaving 15 bases between. Germline CDR1 reads SGHTA; CDR2 reads FQGTGA. The CDR3 runs 15 residues. CDR3 DNA sequence: TGTGCCAGCAGCTTAGACGGAAGACCCTGGGATACGCAGTATTTT. This translates into CASSLDGRPWDTQYF.

This rearrangement joins TRBV4-1 to TRBJ2-5, with 7 bases fitting TRBD2. The length of the CDR3 is 14 residues. V shed 4 bases, J shed 5 bases, and the junction held 7 bases outside the gene matches. From germline, CDR1 is MGHRA and CDR2 YSYEKL. CDR3 region: CASSPGGLRETQYF. The CDR3 nucleotides are TGCGCCAGCAGCCCCGGGGGGTTACGGGAGACCCAGTACTTC.

The rearrangement joins TRBV7-2 to TRBJ2-2; maybe TRBD2 (6 bases). The CDR3 has 14 amino acids. Per germline, CDR1 SGHTA and CDR2 FQGNSA. V was pared by 8 bases and J by 1 base, with 11 bases between. The CDR3 spells CASAAGRNTGELFF. DNA of the CDR3: TGTGCCAGCGCCGCGGGGAGGAACACCGGGGAGCTGTTTTTT. Drawing the rest from reference TRBV7-2 and TRBJ2-2, the complete variable domain is GAGVSQSPSNKVTEKGKDVELRCDPISGHTALYWYRQSLGQGLEFLIYFQGNSAPDKSGLPSDRFSAERTGGSVSTLTIQRTQQEDSAVYLCASAAGRNTGELFFGEGSRLTVL.

The chain's CDR3 is CASSPGGRGEKLFF. The CDR3 coding sequence is TGTGCCAGTAGCCCCGGTGGCAGGGGTGAAAAACTGTTTTTT. The chain joins TRBV19 to TRBJ1-4; TRBD1 might be the D (6 bases). V lost 6 bases, J lost 7 bases, and 15 bases lay in between. CDR1 and CDR2 from the germline V gene are LNHDA and SQIVND (reference sequence). The CDR3 length is 14 residues.

This clone appeared once. The V call is TRBV3-1 (or the pseudogene TRBV3-2), the J call TRBJ2-3; D is unresolved. Germline CDR1 is LGHDT and CDR2 is YNNKEL (reference sequence). This CDR3 is built from 12 residues. Trimming cost V 6 bases and J 6 bases, with 10 bases left between them. The CDR3 reads CASSPARDTQYF. Here the CDR3 DNA reads TGTGCCAGCAGTCCTGCGAGGGATACGCAGTATTTT.